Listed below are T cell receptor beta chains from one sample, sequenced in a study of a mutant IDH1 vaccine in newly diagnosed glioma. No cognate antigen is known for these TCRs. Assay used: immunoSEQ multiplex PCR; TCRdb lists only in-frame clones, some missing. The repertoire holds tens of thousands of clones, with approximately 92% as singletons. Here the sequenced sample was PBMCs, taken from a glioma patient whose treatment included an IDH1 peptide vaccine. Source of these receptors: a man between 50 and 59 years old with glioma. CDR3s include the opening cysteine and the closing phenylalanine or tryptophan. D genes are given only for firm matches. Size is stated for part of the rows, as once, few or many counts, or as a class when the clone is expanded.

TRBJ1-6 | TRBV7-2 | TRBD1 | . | CASSSTGSWSPLHF | TGTGCCAGCAGCTCGACAGGGTCGTGGTCACCCCTCCACTTT
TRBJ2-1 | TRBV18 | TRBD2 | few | CASSPRPGGNHGSYNEQFF | TGTGCCAGCTCACCACGGCCGGGAGGGAATCATGGTTCCTACAATGAGCAGTTCTTC
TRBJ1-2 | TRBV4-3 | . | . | CASSQEPGVPSYTF | TGCGCCAGCAGCCAAGAACCGGGAGTCCCCAGCTACACCTTC
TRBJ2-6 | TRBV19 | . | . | CASSIGGSGANVLTF | TGTGCCAGTAGTATTGGGGGCTCTGGGGCCAACGTCCTGACTTTC
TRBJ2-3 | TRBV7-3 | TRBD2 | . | CASSPRGAGEGTQYF | TGTGCCAGCAGCCCCCGGGGAGCGGGAGAGGGTACGCAGTATTTT
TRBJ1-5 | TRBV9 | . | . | CASSPSGGGNQPQHF | TGTGCCAGCAGCCCCAGCGGCGGTGGCAATCAGCCCCAGCATTTT
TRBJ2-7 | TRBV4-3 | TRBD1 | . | CASSQAQGQGLYEQYF | TGCGCCAGCAGCCAGGCCCAGGGACAGGGTCTCTACGAGCAGTACTTC
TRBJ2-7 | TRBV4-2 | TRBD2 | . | CASSQDSGGVYEQYF | TGTGCCAGCAGCCAAGACAGCGGGGGGGTTTACGAGCAGTACTTC
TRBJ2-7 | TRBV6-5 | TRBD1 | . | CASTGRGTYEQYF | TGTGCCAGCACCGGCAGGGGGACCTACGAGCAGTACTTC
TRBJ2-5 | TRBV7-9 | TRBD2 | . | CASSTWTSGGSRETQYF | TGTGCCAGCAGCACTTGGACTAGCGGGGGATCAAGAGAGACCCAGTACTTC
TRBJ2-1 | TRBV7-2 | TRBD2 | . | CASSPETSVGEQFF | TGTGCCAGCAGCCCCGAGACTAGCGTGGGTGAGCAGTTCTTC
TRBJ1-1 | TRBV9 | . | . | CASSANPGKENTEAFF | TGTGCCAGCAGCGCCAATCCCGGGAAAGAGAACACTGAAGCTTTCTTT
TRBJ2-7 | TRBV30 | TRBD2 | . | CAWSRTSGSYEQYF | TGTGCCTGGAGTAGGACTAGCGGGAGTTACGAGCAGTACTTC
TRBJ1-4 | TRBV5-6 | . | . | CASSKGTEYNEKLFF | TGTGCCAGCAGCAAAGGGACGGAATATAATGAAAAACTGTTTTTT
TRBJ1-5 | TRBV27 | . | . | CASSFSSRGGNQPQHF | TGTGCCAGCAGTTTCTCCAGCAGGGGAGGTAATCAGCCCCAGCATTTT
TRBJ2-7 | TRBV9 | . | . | CASSGGGAGYEQYF | TGTGCCAGCAGCGGAGGGGGGGCGGGGTACGAGCAGTACTTC
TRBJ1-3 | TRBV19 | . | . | CASIPPAGIEGNTIYF | TGTGCCAGTATCCCTCCGGCAGGGATAGAAGGAAACACCATATATTTT
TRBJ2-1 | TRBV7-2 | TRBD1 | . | CASSFRDRALNEQFF | TGTGCCAGCAGCTTCCGGGACAGGGCCCTCAATGAGCAGTTCTTC
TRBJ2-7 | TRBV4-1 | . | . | CASSLQEPGSYEQYF | TGCGCCAGCAGCCTCCAAGAGCCGGGGTCCTACGAGCAGTACTTC
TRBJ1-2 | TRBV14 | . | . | CASSPNNYGYTF | TGTGCCAGCAGCCCAAATAACTATGGCTACACCTTC
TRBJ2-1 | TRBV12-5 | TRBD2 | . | CASGSGGAGNEQFF | TGTGCTAGTGGTTCGGGGGGGGCTGGGAATGAGCAGTTCTTC
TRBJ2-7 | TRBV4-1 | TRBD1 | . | CASSQDRTGGLEQYF | TGCGCCAGCAGCCAAGATCGGACAGGGGGCCTCGAGCAGTACTTC
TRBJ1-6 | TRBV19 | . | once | CASSITGSNSPLHF | TGTGCCAGTAGCATTACAGGGAGCAATTCACCCCTCCACTTT
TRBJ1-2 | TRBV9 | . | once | CASSVEEFYGYTF | TGTGCCAGCAGCGTAGAAGAGTTCTATGGCTACACCTTC
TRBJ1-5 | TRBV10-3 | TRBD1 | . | CAISGDRGSGQPQHF | TGTGCCATCAGTGGGGACAGGGGCTCCGGTCAGCCCCAGCATTTT
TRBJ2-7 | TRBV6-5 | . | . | CASSYGPRQYF | TGTGCCAGCAGTTACGGCCCCCGGCAGTACTTC
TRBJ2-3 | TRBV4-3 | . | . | CASSQDAEGQFSTDTQYF | TGCGCCAGCAGCCAAGATGCGGAAGGACAGTTTAGCACAGATACGCAGTATTTT
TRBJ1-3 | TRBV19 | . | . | CASSIGPTIYF | TGTGCCAGTAGTATCGGGCCCACCATATATTTT
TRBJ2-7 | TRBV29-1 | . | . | CSVVYGDASPYEQYF | TGCAGCGTTGTGTATGGTGACGCCTCTCCCTACGAGCAGTACTTC
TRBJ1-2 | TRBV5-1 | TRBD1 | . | CASSSGDSRGYTF | TGCGCCAGCAGCTCCGGGGACAGTCGCGGCTACACCTTC
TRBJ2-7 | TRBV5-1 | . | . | CASSLGGSIDEQYF | TGCGCCAGCAGCTTGGGCGGGTCAATTGACGAGCAGTACTTC
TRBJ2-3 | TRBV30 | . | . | CAWSAGDSNTDTQYF | TGTGCCTGGAGTGCGGGGGACAGTAACACAGATACGCAGTATTTT
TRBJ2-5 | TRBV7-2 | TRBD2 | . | CASSLELAGPVWETQYF | TGTGCCAGCAGCTTAGAACTAGCGGGGCCCGTGTGGGAGACCCAGTACTTC
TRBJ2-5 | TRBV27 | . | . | CASSFTYQETQYF | TGTGCCAGCAGTTTCACGTACCAAGAGACCCAGTACTTC
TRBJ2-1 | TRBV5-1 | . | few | CASSPQAPRAETYNEQFF | TGCGCCAGCAGCCCCCAGGCCCCTCGAGCGGAGACCTACAATGAGCAGTTCTTC
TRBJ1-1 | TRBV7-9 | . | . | CASSLGSTEAFF | TGTGCCAGCAGCTTAGGAAGTACTGAAGCTTTCTTT
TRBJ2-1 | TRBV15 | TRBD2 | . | CATSHTLFLAGYNEQFF | TGTGCCACCAGCCACACCCTCTTTCTAGCGGGGTACAATGAGCAGTTCTTC
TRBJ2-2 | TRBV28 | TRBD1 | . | CASSLGVWQGVTGELFF | TGTGCCAGCAGTTTAGGAGTTTGGCAGGGGGTCACCGGGGAGCTGTTTTTT
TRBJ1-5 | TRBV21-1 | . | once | CASGGRGGRDSNQPQHF | TGTGCCAGCGGGGGACGGGGGGGCAGGGATAGCAATCAGCCCCAGCATTTT
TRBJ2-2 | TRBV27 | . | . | CASTSYAWGELFF | TGTGCCAGCACGTCGTACGCGTGGGGGGAGCTGTTTTTT
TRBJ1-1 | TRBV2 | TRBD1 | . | CASRSPDRGRNEAFF | TGTGCCAGCAGGAGCCCAGACAGGGGCCGGAATGAAGCTTTCTTT
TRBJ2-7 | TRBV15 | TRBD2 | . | CATSREVGLAYEQYF | TGTGCCACCAGCAGAGAAGTTGGACTAGCCTACGAGCAGTACTTC
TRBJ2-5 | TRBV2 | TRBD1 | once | CASTTVEGAGETQYF | TGTGCCAGCACTACCGTCGAGGGGGCCGGGGAGACCCAGTACTTC
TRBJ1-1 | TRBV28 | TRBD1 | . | CASSFFGQGFLGTEAFF | TGTGCCAGCAGTTTTTTCGGACAGGGATTTTTGGGCACTGAAGCTTTCTTT
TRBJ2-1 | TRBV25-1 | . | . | CASSESQGRYNEQFF | TGTGCCAGCAGTGAATCACAGGGACGGTACAATGAGCAGTTCTTC
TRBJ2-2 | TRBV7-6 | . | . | CASSLLGPRGTGELFF | TGTGCCAGCAGCTTATTGGGTCCCAGGGGCACCGGGGAGCTGTTTTTT
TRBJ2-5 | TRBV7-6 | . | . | CASSLGTVGRGETQYF | TGTGCCAGCAGCTTAGGGACGGTGGGCCGCGGAGAGACCCAGTACTTC
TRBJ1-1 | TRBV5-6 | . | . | CASSLVGNMNTEAFF | TGTGCCAGCAGCTTGGTTGGCAACATGAACACTGAAGCTTTCTTT
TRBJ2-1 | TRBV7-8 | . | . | CASSFSSEPYNEQFF | TGTGCCAGCAGCTTTTCTAGCGAACCTTACAATGAGCAGTTCTTC
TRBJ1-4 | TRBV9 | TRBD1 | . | CASSSRTGRGEKLFF | TGTGCCAGCAGCTCTCGGACAGGGCGAGGGGAAAAACTGTTTTTT
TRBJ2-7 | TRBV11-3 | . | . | CASSLNIKEEQYF | TGTGCCAGCAGCTTAAATATTAAGGAAGAGCAGTACTTC
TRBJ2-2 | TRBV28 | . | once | CASSLEVGELFF | TGTGCCAGCAGTTTGGAGGTCGGGGAGCTGTTTTTT
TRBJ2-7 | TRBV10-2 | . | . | CASSGGQSTSEQYF | TGCGCCAGCAGTGGCGGACAGAGTACCTCCGAGCAGTACTTC
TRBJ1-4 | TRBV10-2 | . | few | CASSGTRGSRATNEKLFF | TGCGCCAGCAGTGGCACACGGGGGAGTAGGGCAACTAATGAAAAACTGTTTTTT
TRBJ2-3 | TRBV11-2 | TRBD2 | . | CASSKLAGGSDTQYF | TGTGCCAGCAGCAAACTAGCGGGAGGTTCAGATACGCAGTATTTT